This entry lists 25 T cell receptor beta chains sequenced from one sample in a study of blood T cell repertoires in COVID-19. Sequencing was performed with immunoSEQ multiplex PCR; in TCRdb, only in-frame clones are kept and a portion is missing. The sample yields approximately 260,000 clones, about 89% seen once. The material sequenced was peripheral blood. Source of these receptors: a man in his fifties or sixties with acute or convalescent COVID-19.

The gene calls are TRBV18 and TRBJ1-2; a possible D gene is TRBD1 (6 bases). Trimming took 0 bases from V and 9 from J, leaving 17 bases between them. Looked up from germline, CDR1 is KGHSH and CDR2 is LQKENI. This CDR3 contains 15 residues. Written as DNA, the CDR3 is TGTGCCAGCTCACCACCGGGGCAGGGGATGACGAGCTACACCTTC. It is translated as CASSPPGQGMTSYTF.

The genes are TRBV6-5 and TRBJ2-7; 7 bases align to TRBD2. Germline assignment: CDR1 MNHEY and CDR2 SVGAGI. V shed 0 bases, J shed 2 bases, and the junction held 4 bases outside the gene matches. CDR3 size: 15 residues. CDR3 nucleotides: TGTGCCAGCAGTTACTCGGCAGGGAGGGCCTACGAGCAGTACTTC. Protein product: CASSYSAGRAYEQYF.

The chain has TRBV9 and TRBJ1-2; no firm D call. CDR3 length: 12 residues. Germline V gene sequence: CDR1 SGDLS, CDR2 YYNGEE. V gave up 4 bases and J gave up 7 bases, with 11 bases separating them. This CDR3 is CASSPPEGGYTF. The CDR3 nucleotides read TGTGCCAGCAGCCCCCCGGAGGGTGGCTACACCTTC.

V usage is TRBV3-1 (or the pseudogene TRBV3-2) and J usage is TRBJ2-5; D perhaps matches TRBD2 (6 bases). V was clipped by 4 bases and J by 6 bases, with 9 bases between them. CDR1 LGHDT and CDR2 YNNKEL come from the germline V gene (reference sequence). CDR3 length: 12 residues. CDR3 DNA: TGTGCCAGCAGCCTTGGGACTCAGACCCAGTACTTC. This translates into CASSLGTQTQYF.

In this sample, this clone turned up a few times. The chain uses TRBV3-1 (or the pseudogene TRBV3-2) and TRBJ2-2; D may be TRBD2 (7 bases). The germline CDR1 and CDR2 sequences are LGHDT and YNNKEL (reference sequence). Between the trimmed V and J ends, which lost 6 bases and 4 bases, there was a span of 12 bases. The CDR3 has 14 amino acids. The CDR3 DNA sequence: TGTGCCAGCAGTTTGGGAGGGGGCACCGGGGAGCTGTTTTTT. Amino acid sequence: CASSLGGGTGELFF.

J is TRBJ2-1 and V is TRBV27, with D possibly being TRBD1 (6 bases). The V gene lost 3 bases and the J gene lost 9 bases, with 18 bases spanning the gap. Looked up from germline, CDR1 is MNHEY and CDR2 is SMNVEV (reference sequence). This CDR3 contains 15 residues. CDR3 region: CASSFGQSRYSEQFF. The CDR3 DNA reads TGTGCCAGCAGTTTCGGACAGTCTCGGTATAGTGAGCAGTTCTTC.

The CDR3 DNA is TGCGCCAGCAGCCCAGGTGAGGGTGGCGGTCAGCCCCAGCATTTT. Its protein is CASSPGEGGGQPQHF. V and J are TRBV5-1 and TRBJ1-5; D is uncertain. From germline, CDR1 is SGHRS and CDR2 YFSETQ. The CDR3 sequence is 15 residues long. Trimming took 4 bases from V and 6 from J, leaving 17 bases between them.

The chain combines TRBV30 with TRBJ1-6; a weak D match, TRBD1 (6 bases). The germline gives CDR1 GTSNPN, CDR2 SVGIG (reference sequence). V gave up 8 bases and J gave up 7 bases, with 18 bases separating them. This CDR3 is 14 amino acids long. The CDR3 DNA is TGTGCCCAAACGCAGGGGCAGCGGAATTCACCCCTCCACTTT. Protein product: CAQTQGQRNSPLHF.

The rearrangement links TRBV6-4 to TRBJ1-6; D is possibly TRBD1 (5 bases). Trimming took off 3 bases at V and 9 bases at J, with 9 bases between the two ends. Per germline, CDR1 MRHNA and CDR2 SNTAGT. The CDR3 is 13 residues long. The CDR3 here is CASSERQGSPLHF. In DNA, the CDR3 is TGTGCCAGCAGTGAACGTCAGGGTTCACCCCTCCACTTT.

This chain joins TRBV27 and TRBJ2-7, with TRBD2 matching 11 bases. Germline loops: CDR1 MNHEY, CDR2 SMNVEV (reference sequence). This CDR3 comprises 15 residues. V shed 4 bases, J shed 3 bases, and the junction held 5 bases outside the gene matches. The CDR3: CASSSPTSGVYEQYF. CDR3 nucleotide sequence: TGTGCCAGCAGTTCCCCGACTAGCGGGGTCTACGAGCAGTACTTC.

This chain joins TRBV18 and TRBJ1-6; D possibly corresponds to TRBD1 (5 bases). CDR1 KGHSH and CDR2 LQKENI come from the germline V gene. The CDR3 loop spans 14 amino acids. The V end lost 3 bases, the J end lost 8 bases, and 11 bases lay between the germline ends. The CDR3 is CASSPGGADSPLHF. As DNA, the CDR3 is TGTGCCAGCTCACCGGGCGGGGCCGATTCACCCCTCCACTTT.

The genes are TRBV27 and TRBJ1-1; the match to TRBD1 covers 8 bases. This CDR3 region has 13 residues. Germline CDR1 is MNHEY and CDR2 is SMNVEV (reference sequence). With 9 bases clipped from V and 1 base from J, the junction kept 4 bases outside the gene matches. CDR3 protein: CARGQDWNTEAFF. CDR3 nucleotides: TGTGCCAGGGGACAGGACTGGAACACTGAAGCTTTCTTT.

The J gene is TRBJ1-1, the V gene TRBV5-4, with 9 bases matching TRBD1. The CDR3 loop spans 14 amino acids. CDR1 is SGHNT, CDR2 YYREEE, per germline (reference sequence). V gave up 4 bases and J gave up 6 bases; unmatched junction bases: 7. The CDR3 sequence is CASSAGQGEAEAFF. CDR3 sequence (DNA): TGTGCCAGCAGCGCGGGACAGGGCGAGGCTGAAGCTTTCTTT.

Written as DNA, the CDR3 is TGTGCCAGCAGCTCGACGACAGGGTTCCAAGAGACCCAGTACTTC. Translation: CASSSTTGFQETQYF. J is TRBJ2-5 and V is TRBV7-9, with 7 bases fitting TRBD1. This CDR3 is 15 amino acids long. J lost 1 base, V lost 4 bases, and 6 bases had no gene match. CDR1 and CDR2 from the germline V gene are SEHNR and FQNEAQ (reference sequence).

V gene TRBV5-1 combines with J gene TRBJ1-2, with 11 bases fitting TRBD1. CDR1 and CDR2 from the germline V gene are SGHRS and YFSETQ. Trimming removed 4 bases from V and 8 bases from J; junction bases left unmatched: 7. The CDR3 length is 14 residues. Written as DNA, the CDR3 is TGCGCCAGCAGCACAGGACAGGGGGCAGGAGGCTACACCTTC. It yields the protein CASSTGQGAGGYTF.

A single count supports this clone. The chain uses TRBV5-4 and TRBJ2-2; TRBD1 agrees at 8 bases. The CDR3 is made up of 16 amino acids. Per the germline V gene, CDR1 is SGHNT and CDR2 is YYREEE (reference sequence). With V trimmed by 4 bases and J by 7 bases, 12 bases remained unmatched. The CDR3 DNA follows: TGTGCCAGCAGCCCTTGGGCAGGGGGCGACAACGGGGAGCTGTTTTTT. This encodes CASSPWAGGDNGELFF. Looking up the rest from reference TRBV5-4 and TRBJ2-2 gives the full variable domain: ETGVTQSPTHLIKTRGQQVTLRCSSQSGHNTVSWYQQALGQGPQFIFQYYREEENGRGNFPPRFSGLQFPNYSSELNVNALELDDSALYLCASSPWAGGDNGELFFGEGSRLTVL.

CDR3 nucleotide sequence: TGTGCCAGCAGTTCGCGGACAGGGGTGGCTTTCTTT. Amino acid sequence: CASSSRTGVAFF. V gene TRBV27 combines with J gene TRBJ1-1, with 9 bases fitting TRBD1. The CDR3 sequence is 12 residues long. Germline loops: CDR1 MNHEY, CDR2 SMNVEV (reference sequence). V shed 4 bases, J shed 11 bases, and the junction held 5 bases outside the gene matches.

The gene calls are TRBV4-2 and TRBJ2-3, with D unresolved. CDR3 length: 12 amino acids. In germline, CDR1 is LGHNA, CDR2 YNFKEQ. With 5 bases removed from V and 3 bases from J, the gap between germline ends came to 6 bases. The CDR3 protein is CASSSLTDTQYF. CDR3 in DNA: TGTGCCAGCAGCTCCCTTACAGATACGCAGTATTTT.

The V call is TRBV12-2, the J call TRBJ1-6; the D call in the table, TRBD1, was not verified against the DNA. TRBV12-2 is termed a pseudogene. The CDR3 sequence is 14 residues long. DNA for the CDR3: TGTGCAAGTCGCTTGGAACAGTCTAATTCACCCCTCCACTTT. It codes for CASRLEQSNSPLHF.

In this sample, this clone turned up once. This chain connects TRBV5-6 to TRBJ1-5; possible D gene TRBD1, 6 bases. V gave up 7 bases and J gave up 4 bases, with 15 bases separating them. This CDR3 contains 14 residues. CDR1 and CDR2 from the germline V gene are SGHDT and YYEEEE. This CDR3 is CASSQGGRNQPQHF. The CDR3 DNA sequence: TGTGCCAGCTCACAGGGAGGGAGAAATCAGCCCCAGCATTTT.

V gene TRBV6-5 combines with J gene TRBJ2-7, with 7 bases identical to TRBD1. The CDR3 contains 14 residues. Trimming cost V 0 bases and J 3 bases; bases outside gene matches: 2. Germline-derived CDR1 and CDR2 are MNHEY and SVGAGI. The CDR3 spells CASSYSGDSYEQYF. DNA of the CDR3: TGTGCCAGCAGTTACTCGGGGGACAGCTACGAGCAGTACTTC.

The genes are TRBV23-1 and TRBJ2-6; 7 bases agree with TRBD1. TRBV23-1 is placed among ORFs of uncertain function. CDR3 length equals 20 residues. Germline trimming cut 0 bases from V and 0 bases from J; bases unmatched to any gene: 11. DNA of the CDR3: TGCGCCAGCAGTCAATCACCCCCCCCGGCAGGGGGCTCTGGGGCCAACGTCCTGACTTTC. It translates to CASSQSPPPAGGSGANVLTF.

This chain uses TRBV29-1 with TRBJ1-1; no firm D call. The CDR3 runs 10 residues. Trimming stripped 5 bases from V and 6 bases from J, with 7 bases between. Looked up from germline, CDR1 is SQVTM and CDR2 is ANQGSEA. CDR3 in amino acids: CSVWESEAFF. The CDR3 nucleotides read TGCAGCGTTTGGGAGTCTGAAGCTTTCTTT.

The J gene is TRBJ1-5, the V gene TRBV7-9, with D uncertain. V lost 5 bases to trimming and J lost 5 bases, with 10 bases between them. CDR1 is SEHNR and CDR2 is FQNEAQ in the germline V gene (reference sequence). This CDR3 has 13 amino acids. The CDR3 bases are TGTGCCAGCAGCCCCCGTTTCGATCAGCCCCAGCATTTT. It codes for CASSPRFDQPQHF.

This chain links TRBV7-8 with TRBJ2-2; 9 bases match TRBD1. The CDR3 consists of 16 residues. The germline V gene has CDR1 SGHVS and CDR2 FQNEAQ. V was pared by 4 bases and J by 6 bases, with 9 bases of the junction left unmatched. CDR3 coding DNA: TGTGCCAGCAGCTCCTTCCCACAGGGGGCACCCGGGGAGCTGTTTTTT. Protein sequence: CASSSFPQGAPGELFF.